The entry that follows covers one T cell receptor beta chain sequence. Its antigen is unknown. No qualities accompany the bases; no much larger clone lies one base away. The sample belongs to a study of T cell responses to AZD1222 COVID-19 vaccine (dated by TCRdb to 2020 to 2022). About the full investigation: AZD1222 recipients given second doses at about 4 weeks or at about 12 weeks were pooled, since spike-specific TCR depth and breadth were not found to differ between the two schedules. A total of roughly 240 trial participants underwent TCR sequencing, of whom 207 received two doses of AZD1222 and approximately 25 received two doses of the MenACWY control vaccine. Enrollment into the trials was organized by age into subgroups of 18-55, 56-69 and 70-plus years, and those subgroups contained about 160, 30 and 59 TCR-sequenced participants, respectively.

Study-level results and caveats: Epitopes outside the regions mutated in the B.1.351 and B.1.1.7 variants were reportedly recognized by nearly half of the unique spike-specific TCRs. Vaccine-associated CD4 TCRs spanned the whole spike protein, with dominant responses in regions 160-218 and 743-854. In the small 56-69-year group, the increase in depth fell short of significance, most likely because of low power. Participants were mostly white British, with more females than males. The authors suggested clonal diversity may have been underestimated. A significant rise in spike-specific TCR breadth and depth was observed after two AZD1222 doses relative to day 0 and relative to MenACWY recipients. No day 14 peak-response samples were available, so repertoires were characterized only after the peak T cell response. Conclusions about previously exposed vaccinees are limited because only five or six AZD1222 recipients were SARS-CoV-2 seropositive at baseline.

This sample's time point label indicates: baseline before first vaccination. The vaccinee samples were drawn from two UK trials, COV001 and COV002, one of which was a single-blind randomized controlled phase 2/3 trial testing AZD1222 (ChAdOx1 nCoV-19) in healthy adults. For TCRbeta chain sequencing, PBMC samples were collected from trial participants at day 0 and at day 28 after the second dose. Cut back by 1 base and 2 bases, the V and J ends lie 11 bases apart. Reading from cysteine to phenylalanine, the CDR3 counts 15 amino acids. This entry keeps only the CDR3 DNA: 45 bases, framed from base 1. The germline V gene specifies MGHRA as CDR1 and YSYEKL as CDR2. The CDR3 regions of human TCRbeta chains were analyzed by immunosequencing. The published analysis was carried out like this. Repertoire TCRs were checked for matches against a reference library of SARS-CoV-2-specific TCRs that had been generated using the MIRA antigen-specificity platform. Breadth meant the fraction of unique TCRs that were SARS-CoV-2-associated, whereas depth meant the fraction of total T cells that were SARS-CoV-2-associated. Using the MIRA data, each spike-specific TCR was mapped to the spike region that the TCR reacts to and placed in a CD4 or CD8 class. Log10-transformed breadth and depth values were compared by one-way ANOVA with Sidak's multiple comparisons tests. TCRdb provides this immuneACCESS table in a form limited to in-frame rearrangements. Some clones are lacking; in checked studies, under half of them reflect an unresolved V gene, and why the rest are absent is not known. That table is the source of V, J and clone size, and D and trimming were worked out from the DNA. Across this sample there are around 140,000 clones, with more than 75% seen only once. The ten largest clones take up approximately 20% of the sample.

This TCR derives from an adult in good health. The chain joins TRBV4-1 to TRBJ1-2, with an unclear D gene assignment. The sample consisted of peripheral blood, taken on day 0 of AZD1222 vaccination. The CDR3 protein: CASSQVGISNYGYTF. The nucleotide sequence reads TGCGCCAGCAGCCAAGTTGGCATCTCAAACTATGGCTACACCTTC.